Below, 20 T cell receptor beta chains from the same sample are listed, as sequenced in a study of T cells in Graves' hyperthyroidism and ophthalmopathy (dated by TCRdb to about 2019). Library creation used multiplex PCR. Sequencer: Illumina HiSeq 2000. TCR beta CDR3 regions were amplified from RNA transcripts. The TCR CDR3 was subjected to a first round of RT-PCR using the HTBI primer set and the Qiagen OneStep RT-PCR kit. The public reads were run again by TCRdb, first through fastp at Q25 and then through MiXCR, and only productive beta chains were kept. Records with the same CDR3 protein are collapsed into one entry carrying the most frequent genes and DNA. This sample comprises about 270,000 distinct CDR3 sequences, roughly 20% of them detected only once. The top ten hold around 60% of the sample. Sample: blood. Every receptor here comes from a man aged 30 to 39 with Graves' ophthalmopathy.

CDR3 sequence (DNA): TGTGCCAGCAGCTTCAGACTAGTGGGGAACACCGGGGAGCTGTTTTTT. As protein: CASSFRLVGNTGELFF. This chain uses TRBV7-9 with TRBJ2-2; TRBD2 might be the D (6 bases). Germline loops: CDR1 SEHNR, CDR2 FQNEAQ (reference sequence). The length of the CDR3 is 16 residues. With 3 bases removed from V and 1 base from J, the gap between germline ends came to 12 bases.

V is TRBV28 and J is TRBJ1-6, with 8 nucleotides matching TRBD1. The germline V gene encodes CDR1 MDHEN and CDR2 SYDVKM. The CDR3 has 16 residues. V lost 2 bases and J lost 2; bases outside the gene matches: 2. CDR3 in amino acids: CASSLRQGTYNSPLHF. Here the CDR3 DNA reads TGTGCCAGCAGTTTAAGACAGGGGACCTATAATTCACCCCTCCACTTT.

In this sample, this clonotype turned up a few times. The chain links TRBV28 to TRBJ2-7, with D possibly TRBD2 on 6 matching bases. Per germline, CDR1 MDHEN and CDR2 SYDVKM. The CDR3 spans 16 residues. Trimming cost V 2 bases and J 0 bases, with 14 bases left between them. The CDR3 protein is CASSLSGGFSSYEQYF. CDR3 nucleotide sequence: TGTGCCAGCAGTTTAAGTGGAGGGTTTAGCTCCTACGAGCAGTACTTC.

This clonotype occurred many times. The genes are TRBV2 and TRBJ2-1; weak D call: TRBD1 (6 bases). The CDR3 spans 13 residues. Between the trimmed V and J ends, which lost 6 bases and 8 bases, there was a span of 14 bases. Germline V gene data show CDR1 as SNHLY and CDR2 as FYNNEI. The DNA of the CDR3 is TGTGCCAGCAGGCCGGGACAATACGATGAGCAGTTCTTC. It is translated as CASRPGQYDEQFF.

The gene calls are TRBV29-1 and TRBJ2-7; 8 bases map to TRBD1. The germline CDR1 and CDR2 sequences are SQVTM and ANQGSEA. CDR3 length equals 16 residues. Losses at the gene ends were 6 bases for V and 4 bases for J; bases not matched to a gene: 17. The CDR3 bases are TGCAGCGTCCACACGGACAGGGTAGGATCCCGTTACGAGCAGTACTTC. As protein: CSVHTDRVGSRYEQYF.

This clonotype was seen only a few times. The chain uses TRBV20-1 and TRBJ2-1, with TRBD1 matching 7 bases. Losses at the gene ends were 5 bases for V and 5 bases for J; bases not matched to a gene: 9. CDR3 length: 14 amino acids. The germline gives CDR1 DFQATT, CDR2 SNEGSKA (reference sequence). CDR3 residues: CSAPGQIINNEQFF. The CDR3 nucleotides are TGCAGTGCTCCGGGACAGATAATAAACAATGAGCAGTTCTTC.

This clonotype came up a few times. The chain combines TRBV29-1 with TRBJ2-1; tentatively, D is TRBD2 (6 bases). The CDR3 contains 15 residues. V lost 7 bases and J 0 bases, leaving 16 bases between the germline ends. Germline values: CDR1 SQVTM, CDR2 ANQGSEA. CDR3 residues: CSGGLTSRSYNEQFF. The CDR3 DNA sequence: TGCAGCGGAGGACTAACCTCTCGCTCCTACAATGAGCAGTTCTTC.

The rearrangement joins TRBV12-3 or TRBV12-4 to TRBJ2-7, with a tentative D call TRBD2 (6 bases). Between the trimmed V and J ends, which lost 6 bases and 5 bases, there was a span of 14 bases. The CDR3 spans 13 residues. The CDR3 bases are TGTGCCAGCAGGAGACTAGGCCGGGACGAGCAGTACTTC. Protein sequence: CASRRLGRDEQYF.

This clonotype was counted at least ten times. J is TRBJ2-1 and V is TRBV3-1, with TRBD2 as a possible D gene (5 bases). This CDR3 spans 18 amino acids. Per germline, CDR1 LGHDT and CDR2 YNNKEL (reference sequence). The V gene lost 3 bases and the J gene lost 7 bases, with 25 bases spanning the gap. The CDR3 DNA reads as TGTGCCAGCAGCCATGATGCGTCCCTAGGAGGCCGGTGGAATGAGCAGTTCTTC. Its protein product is CASSHDASLGGRWNEQFF.

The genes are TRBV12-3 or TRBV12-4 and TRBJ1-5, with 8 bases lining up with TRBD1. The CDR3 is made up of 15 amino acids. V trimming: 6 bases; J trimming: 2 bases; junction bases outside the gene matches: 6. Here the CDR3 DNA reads TGTGCCAGCAGCGCAGGGGGCCTAGGCAATCAGCCCCAGCATTTT. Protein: CASSAGGLGNQPQHF.

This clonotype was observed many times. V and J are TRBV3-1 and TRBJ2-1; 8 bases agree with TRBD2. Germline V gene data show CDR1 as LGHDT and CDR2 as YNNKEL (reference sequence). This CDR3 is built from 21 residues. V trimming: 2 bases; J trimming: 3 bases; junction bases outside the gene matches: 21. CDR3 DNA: TGTGCCAGCAGCCAAATGGAGTTTCGGGGGAGACTAGCGACACGCTACAATGAGCAGTTCTTC. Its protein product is CASSQMEFRGRLATRYNEQFF.

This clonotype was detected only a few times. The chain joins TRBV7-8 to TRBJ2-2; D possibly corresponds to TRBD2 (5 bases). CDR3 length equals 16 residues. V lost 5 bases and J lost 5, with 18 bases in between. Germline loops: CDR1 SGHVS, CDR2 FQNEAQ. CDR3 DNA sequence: TGTGCCAGCAGCGCGAGCGGAGGTCGGAAGACCGGGGAGCTGTTTTTT. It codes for CASSASGGRKTGELFF.

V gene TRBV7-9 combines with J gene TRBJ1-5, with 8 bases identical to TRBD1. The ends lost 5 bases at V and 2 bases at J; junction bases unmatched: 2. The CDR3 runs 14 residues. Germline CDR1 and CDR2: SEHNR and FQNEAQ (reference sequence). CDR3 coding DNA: TGTGCCAGCAGCGAGGACAGGGGCAATCAGCCCCAGCATTTT. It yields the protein CASSEDRGNQPQHF. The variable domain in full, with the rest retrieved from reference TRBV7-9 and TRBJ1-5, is DTGVSQNPRHKITKRGQNVTFRCDPISEHNRLYWYRQTLGQGPEFLTYFQNEAQLEKSRLLSDRFSAERPKGSFSTLEIQRTEQGDSAMYLCASSEDRGNQPQHFGDGTRLSIL.

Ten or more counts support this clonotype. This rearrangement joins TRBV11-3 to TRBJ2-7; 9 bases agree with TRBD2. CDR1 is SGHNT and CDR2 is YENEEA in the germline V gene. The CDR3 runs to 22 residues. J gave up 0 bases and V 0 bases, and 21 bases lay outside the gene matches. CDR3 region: CASSLERGRGVESSGNSYEQYF. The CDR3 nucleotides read TGTGCCAGCAGCTTAGAGCGAGGACGGGGGGTCGAATCTAGCGGGAACTCCTACGAGCAGTACTTC.

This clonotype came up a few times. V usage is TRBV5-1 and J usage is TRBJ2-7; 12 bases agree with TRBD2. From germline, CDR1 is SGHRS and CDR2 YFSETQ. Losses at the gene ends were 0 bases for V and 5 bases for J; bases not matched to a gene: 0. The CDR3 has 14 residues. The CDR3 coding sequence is TGCGCCAGCAGCTTGGGGACTAGCGGGAACGAGCAGTACTTC. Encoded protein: CASSLGTSGNEQYF.

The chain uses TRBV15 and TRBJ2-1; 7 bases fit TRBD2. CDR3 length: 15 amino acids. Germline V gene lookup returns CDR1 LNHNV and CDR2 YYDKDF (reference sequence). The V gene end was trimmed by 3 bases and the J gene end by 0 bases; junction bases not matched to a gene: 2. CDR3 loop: CATSRGGGSYNEQFF. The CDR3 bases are TGTGCCACCAGCAGGGGGGGGGGCTCCTACAATGAGCAGTTCTTC.

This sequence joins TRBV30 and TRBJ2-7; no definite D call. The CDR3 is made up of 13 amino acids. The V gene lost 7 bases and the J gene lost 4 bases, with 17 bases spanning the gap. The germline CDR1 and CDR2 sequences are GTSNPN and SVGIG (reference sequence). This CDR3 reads CAFGPNGWYEQYF. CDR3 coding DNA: TGTGCCTTCGGGCCCAACGGCTGGTACGAGCAGTACTTC.

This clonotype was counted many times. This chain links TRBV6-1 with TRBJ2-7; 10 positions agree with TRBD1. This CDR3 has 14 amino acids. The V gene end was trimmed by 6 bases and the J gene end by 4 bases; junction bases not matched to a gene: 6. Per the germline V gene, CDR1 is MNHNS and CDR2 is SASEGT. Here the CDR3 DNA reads TGTGCCAGCAGCCCCCCGGGACAGGGGTACGAGCAGTACTTC. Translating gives CASSPPGQGYEQYF.

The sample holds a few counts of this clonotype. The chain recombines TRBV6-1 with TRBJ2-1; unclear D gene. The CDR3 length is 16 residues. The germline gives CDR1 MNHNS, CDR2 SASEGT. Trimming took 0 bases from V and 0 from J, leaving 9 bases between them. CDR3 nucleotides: TGTGCCAGCAGTGAAGCAGAAGGGAACTCCTACAATGAGCAGTTCTTC. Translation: CASSEAEGNSYNEQFF.

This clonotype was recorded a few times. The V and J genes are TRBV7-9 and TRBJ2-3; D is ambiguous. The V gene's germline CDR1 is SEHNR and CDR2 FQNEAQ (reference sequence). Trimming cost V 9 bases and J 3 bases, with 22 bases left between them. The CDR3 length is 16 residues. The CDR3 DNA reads TGTGCCAGTACCCCCTCCCGGACCGACCAGACAGATACGCAGTATTTT. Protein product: CASTPSRTDQTDTQYF.